These 26 T cell receptor beta chains share one sample of origin, sequenced in a study of blood T cell repertoires in COVID-19. Sequenced by immunoSEQ multiplex PCR; TCRdb stores in-frame clones only, minus some. The table shows fewer than 350,000 clones, with 90% occurring only once. Sequenced: peripheral blood. The source is a woman in her twenties or thirties with COVID-19, enrolled during active disease.

This chain uses TRBV6-4 with TRBJ2-1, with 11 positions matching TRBD2. The CDR3 is 15 residues long. Germline assignment: CDR1 MRHNA and CDR2 SNTAGT. J gave up 4 bases and V 6 bases, and 5 bases lay outside the gene matches. CDR3 DNA: TGTGCCAGCAGCGAACTAGCGGGAGAGTACAATGAGCAGTTCTTC. Translating gives CASSELAGEYNEQFF.

The genes are TRBV7-9 and TRBJ1-4; a weak D match, TRBD1 (5 bases). Per germline, CDR1 SEHNR and CDR2 FQNEAQ (reference sequence). The V end lost 2 bases, the J end lost 3 bases, and 16 bases lay between the germline ends. CDR3 length equals 17 residues. This CDR3 reads CASSLQTALAPNEKLFF. CDR3 DNA: TGTGCCAGCAGCTTACAGACAGCTCTAGCGCCTAATGAAAAACTGTTTTTT. Based on the CDR3 plus reference TRBV7-9 and TRBJ1-4, the full variable domain is DTGVSQNPRHKITKRGQNVTFRCDPISEHNRLYWYRQTLGQGPEFLTYFQNEAQLEKSRLLSDRFSAERPKGSFSTLEIQRTEQGDSAMYLCASSLQTALAPNEKLFFGSGTQLSVL.

A word on this clone: Distinct nucleotide sequences in the sample also encode this CDR3. The CDR3 loop is CASSQGRDTEAFF. CDR3 sequence (DNA): TGTGCCAGCTCCCAGGGCCGGGACACTGAAGCTTTCTTT. The chain is built from TRBV18 and TRBJ1-1, with D maybe TRBD1 (5 bases). The CDR3 runs 13 residues. V gave up 6 bases and J gave up 3 bases, with 11 bases separating them. Germline-derived CDR1 and CDR2 are KGHSH and LQKENI.

The V gene is TRBV3-1 (or the pseudogene TRBV3-2), the J gene TRBJ1-2; tentatively, D is TRBD1 (6 bases). CDR3 length equals 13 residues. CDR1 is LGHDT, CDR2 YNNKEL, per germline (reference sequence). Trimming pared 4 bases from V and 4 bases from J, leaving 10 bases between. The CDR3 here is CASSLQGVYGYTF. The CDR3 coding sequence is TGTGCCAGCAGCCTACAGGGCGTCTATGGCTACACCTTC.

The chain couples TRBV28 to TRBJ2-7; 9 nucleotides align to TRBD1. The V gene end was trimmed by 7 bases and the J gene end by 2 bases; junction bases not matched to a gene: 9. The CDR3 is made up of 15 amino acids. Germline CDR1 is MDHEN and CDR2 is SYDVKM. In nucleotides, the CDR3 is TGTGCCAGCATACTCCAGGGACAGGGCACCTACGAGCAGTACTTC. Translated, it gives CASILQGQGTYEQYF.

The V gene is TRBV6-2 or TRBV6-3, the J gene TRBJ2-7; D not certain. Trimming stripped 1 base from V and 7 bases from J, with 26 bases between. CDR1 is MNHEY, CDR2 SVGEGT, per germline. CDR3 size: 18 residues. CDR3 residues: CASSYFLRVLEPTGEQYF. CDR3 DNA: TGTGCCAGCAGTTACTTTCTTCGGGTTCTGGAACCTACCGGGGAGCAGTACTTC.

The rearrangement links TRBV9 to TRBJ2-5; 9 bases match TRBD2. CDR1 and CDR2 from the germline V gene are SGDLS and YYNGEE. CDR3 length: 15 amino acids. V lost 6 bases and J lost 0; bases outside the gene matches: 6. The DNA for the CDR3 is TGTGCCAGCAACGGCGGGAGGGCCGACCAAGAGACCCAGTACTTC. It encodes CASNGGRADQETQYF.

The chain carries TRBV19 and TRBJ2-7, with 8 positions matching TRBD1. The CDR3 contains 12 residues. With V trimmed by 4 bases and J by 11 bases, 7 bases remained unmatched. CDR1 is LNHDA and CDR2 is SQIVND in the germline V gene (reference sequence). The CDR3 nucleotides read TGTGCCAGTAGTACTATTCCGGGACAGGAGTACTTC. Translated: CASSTIPGQEYF. The entire variable domain, with the rest obtained from reference TRBV19 and TRBJ2-7, is as follows: DGGITQSPKYLFRKEGQNVTLSCEQNLNHDAMYWYRQDPGQGLRLIYYSQIVNDFQKGDIAEGYSVSREKKESFPLTVTSAQKNPTAFYLCASSTIPGQEYFGPGTRLTVT.

This clone was observed a handful of times. The V call is TRBV6-5, the J call TRBJ1-6; D may be TRBD1 (5 bases). This CDR3 has 13 residues. The germline gives CDR1 MNHEY, CDR2 SVGAGI. Trimming removed 2 bases from V and 12 bases from J, with 11 bases in between. The CDR3 spells CASSYAGGLPLHF. The DNA for the CDR3 is TGTGCCAGCAGTTACGCCGGGGGATTACCCCTCCACTTT.

A few counts support this clone. The chain recombines TRBV6-5 with TRBJ1-1; D perhaps matches TRBD1 (5 bases). Germline lookup yields CDR1 MNHEY and CDR2 SVGAGI. V lost 0 bases and J 8 bases, leaving 10 bases between the germline ends. CDR3 length: 13 residues. CDR3 DNA sequence: TGTGCCAGCAGTTACTCGGAGGGGATCGAAGCTTTCTTT. This sequence encodes CASSYSEGIEAFF.

The chain couples TRBV28 to TRBJ2-7, with 8 nucleotides matching TRBD2. Per germline, CDR1 MDHEN and CDR2 SYDVKM. The V gene end was trimmed by 5 bases and the J gene end by 12 bases; junction bases not matched to a gene: 6. CDR3 size: 11 residues. The CDR3 here is CASSPGLGSYF. The CDR3 region has the DNA TGTGCCAGCAGTCCGGGACTAGGGTCGTACTTC.

This clone was seen only once. The chain combines TRBV13 with TRBJ2-2, with TRBD1 identical over 8 bases. Per germline, CDR1 PRHDT and CDR2 FYEKMQ (reference sequence). Trimming at V came to 3 bases and at J to 4 bases, leaving 4 bases not matched to a gene. CDR3 length equals 15 residues. The CDR3 spells CASSLSDRGTGELFF. The CDR3 DNA is TGTGCCAGCAGCTTGTCCGACAGGGGCACCGGGGAGCTGTTTTTT.

The chain uses TRBV29-1 and TRBJ2-5, with a weak D call TRBD2 (5 bases). The CDR3 runs to 13 residues. CDR1 is SQVTM and CDR2 is ANQGSEA in the germline V gene. Trimming removed 3 bases from V and 5 bases from J, with 13 bases in between. Here the CDR3 reads CSVERVGWETQYF. The CDR3 coding sequence is TGCAGCGTTGAGAGGGTGGGCTGGGAGACCCAGTACTTC.

V and J are TRBV24-1 and TRBJ1-2, with D uncertain. The CDR3 length is 14 residues. The V and J ends lost 0 bases and 7 bases respectively, with 11 bases between them. The V gene's germline CDR1 is KGHDR and CDR2 SFDVKD. DNA for the CDR3: TGTGCCACCAGTGATTTGCCTTTCGCGGGTGGCTACACCTTC. This gives the protein CATSDLPFAGGYTF.

The chain uses TRBV2 and TRBJ2-5; 9 positions agree with TRBD1. CDR1 is SNHLY, CDR2 FYNNEI, per germline. There are 15 residues in the CDR3. V was pared by 7 bases and J by 1 base, with 7 bases of the junction left unmatched. The CDR3, as DNA: TGTGCCAGCAAAGGCGGGACAGGGACCCAAGAGACCCAGTACTTC. This sequence encodes CASKGGTGTQETQYF.

The rearrangement links TRBV7-9 to TRBJ2-5; TRBD2 matches at 7 bases. From germline, CDR1 is SEHNR and CDR2 FQNEAQ (reference sequence). This CDR3 spans 14 amino acids. Germline trimming cut 5 bases from V and 1 base from J; bases unmatched to any gene: 4. The CDR3 DNA is TGTGCCAGCAGCCCACTAGCGTTCCAAGAGACCCAGTACTTC. It yields the protein CASSPLAFQETQYF. The variable domain in full, completed from reference TRBV7-9 and TRBJ2-5, reads DTGVSQNPRHKITKRGQNVTFRCDPISEHNRLYWYRQTLGQGPEFLTYFQNEAQLEKSRLLSDRFSAERPKGSFSTLEIQRTEQGDSAMYLCASSPLAFQETQYFGPGTRLLVL.

The rearrangement uses TRBV6-5 and TRBJ2-7; D remains unclear. This CDR3 has 13 amino acids. Germline V gene lookup returns CDR1 MNHEY and CDR2 SVGAGI. The ends were cut back, 6 bases at V and 0 bases at J, with 9 bases in the middle. CDR3 in DNA: TGTGCCAGCAGGTTCTTTAGCTCCTACGAGCAGTACTTC. Protein product: CASRFFSSYEQYF.

This clone appeared once. The chain couples TRBV5-1 to TRBJ1-1; TRBD1 matches 10 bases. Germline CDR1 and CDR2: SGHRS and YFSETQ. The length of the CDR3 is 19 residues. V was pared by 0 bases and J by 0 bases, with 11 bases of the junction left unmatched. In DNA, the CDR3 is TGCGCCAGCAGCTTGGCTCGACAGGGGGCTGAGTGGTTGAACACTGAAGCTTTCTTT. This gives the protein CASSLARQGAEWLNTEAFF.

The chain joins TRBV4-3 to TRBJ2-5; perhaps TRBD1 as D (6 bases). Germline V gives CDR1 LGHNA, CDR2 YSLEER. V was pared by 3 bases and J by 6 bases, with 14 bases between. The CDR3 length is 14 residues. Written as DNA, the CDR3 is TGCGCCAGCAGCCAGGGACAACCCGGGAAGACCCAGTACTTC. Encoded protein: CASSQGQPGKTQYF.

The chain carries TRBV24-1 and TRBJ1-2; unclear D gene. Trimming stripped 5 bases from V and 7 bases from J, with 7 bases between. Germline V lookup: CDR1 KGHDR, CDR2 SFDVKD. The CDR3 contains 11 residues. The CDR3 DNA reads TGTGCCACCAGTGGGCCCCTTGGCTACACCTTC. It is translated as CATSGPLGYTF.

CDR3 sequence reads: CASSPRASRGTSGANVLTF. The DNA for the CDR3 is TGTGCCAGCTCACCACGGGCTTCCAGGGGCACCTCTGGGGCCAACGTCCTGACTTTC. This chain connects TRBV18 to TRBJ2-6; TRBD1 is a possible D gene (6 bases). The CDR3 totals 19 residues. V was pared by 1 base and J by 0 bases, with 16 bases between. The germline gives CDR1 KGHSH, CDR2 LQKENI.

This chain joins TRBV4-1 and TRBJ1-1; TRBD1 might be the D (5 bases). Germline CDR1 MGHRA, CDR2 YSYEKL. The CDR3 length is 14 residues. V was pared by 2 bases and J by 2 bases, with 9 bases between. CDR3 amino acids: CASSQRDSNTEAFF. CDR3 nucleotide sequence: TGCGCCAGCAGCCAAAGGGACTCTAACACTGAAGCTTTCTTT.

The chain links TRBV7-8 to TRBJ2-7; D might be TRBD2 (6 bases). CDR1 SGHVS and CDR2 FQNEAQ come from the germline V gene. CDR3 length: 12 residues. V was trimmed by 5 bases and J by 9 bases, leaving 14 bases between them. The CDR3 region has the DNA TGTGCCAGCAGCCCAGAGGAGGGAGCGCAGTACTTC. It codes for CASSPEEGAQYF. The full variable domain, completed using reference TRBV7-8 and TRBJ2-7, is GAGVSQSPRYKVAKRGQDVALRCDPISGHVSLFWYQQALGQGPEFLTYFQNEAQLDKSGLPSDRFFAERPEGSVSTLKIQRTQQEDSAVYLCASSPEEGAQYFGPGTRLTVT.

The J gene is TRBJ2-3, the V gene TRBV5-1, with a weak D call TRBD2 (6 bases). This CDR3 comprises 19 residues. Germline CDR1 SGHRS, CDR2 YFSETQ. The V and J ends lost 0 bases and 3 bases respectively, with 23 bases between them. CDR3 coding DNA: TGCGCCAGCAGCTTGGTTGAAGCATCGGAGGGGATGATGACAGATACGCAGTATTTT. Its translation is CASSLVEASEGMMTDTQYF. The full variable domain, with the rest looked up from reference TRBV5-1 and TRBJ2-3, is KAGVTQTPRYLIKTRGQQVTLSCSPISGHRSVSWYQQTPGQGLQFLFEYFSETQRNKGNFPGRFSGRQFSNSRSEMNVSTLELGDSALYLCASSLVEASEGMMTDTQYFGPGTRLTVL.

The chain carries TRBV28 and TRBJ2-7; D is perhaps TRBD2 (6 bases). CDR1 MDHEN and CDR2 SYDVKM come from the germline V gene. Between the trimmed V and J ends, which lost 3 bases and 2 bases, there was a span of 11 bases. CDR3 length: 14 amino acids. The CDR3 loop reads CASSLGGFAYEQYF. The CDR3 coding sequence is TGTGCCAGCAGTTTGGGAGGTTTTGCCTACGAGCAGTACTTC. The whole variable domain, filled in from reference TRBV28 and TRBJ2-7, reads DVKVTQSSRYLVKRTGEKVFLECVQDMDHENMFWYRQDPGLGLRLIYFSYDVKMKEKGDIPEGYSVSREKKERFSLILESASTNQTSMYLCASSLGGFAYEQYFGPGTRLTVT.

The chain links TRBV5-1 to TRBJ1-2; no clear D gene. Germline CDR1 and CDR2: SGHRS and YFSETQ. Trimming pared 0 bases from V and 0 bases from J, leaving 9 bases between. CDR3 length: 15 amino acids. CDR3 DNA: TGCGCCAGCAGCTTGGCTAGTGGTGCTAACTATGGCTACACCTTC. Its protein product is CASSLASGANYGYTF.